These 10 T cell receptor beta chains came from one sample sequenced in a study of T cell responses to AZD1222 COVID-19 vaccine. Profiled with immunoSEQ multiplex PCR; TCRdb holds only in-frame clones, not every one. The data show roughly 100,000 clones, with 84% seen just once and around 15% held by the top ten. The material sequenced was peripheral blood, taken on day 0 of AZD1222 vaccination. These TCRs come from an adult in good health.

CDR3 sequence: CASRPRVSGRGLYGYTF. Written as DNA, the CDR3 is TGTGCCAGCAGGCCTAGGGTTTCGGGAAGAGGGCTATATGGCTACACCTTC. This chain joins TRBV28 and TRBJ1-2, with unresolved D. CDR3 length: 17 residues. With 6 bases removed from V and 5 bases from J, the gap between germline ends came to 25 bases. Germline V gene data show CDR1 as MDHEN and CDR2 as SYDVKM.

The chain links TRBV10-2 to TRBJ2-3; 9 nucleotides agree with TRBD2. The CDR3 runs 15 residues. Germline V CDR1 and CDR2: WSHSY, SAAADI. V was pared by 6 bases and J by 0 bases, with 4 bases of the junction left unmatched. CDR3 protein: CASRASGGSTDTQYF. CDR3 DNA sequence: TGCGCCAGCAGGGCGAGCGGGGGGAGCACAGATACGCAGTATTTT.

The chain uses TRBV19 and TRBJ2-3, with unresolved D. The V and J ends lost 4 bases and 2 bases respectively, with 10 bases between them. The CDR3 consists of 14 residues. Per the germline V gene, CDR1 is LNHDA and CDR2 is SQIVND (reference sequence). CDR3 region: CASSTLQLTDTQYF. The CDR3 bases are TGTGCCAGTAGTACCCTTCAACTCACAGATACGCAGTATTTT.

CDR3 sequence (DNA): TGTGCCAGCAGTTACTCGGACGGCCTAGGCGCTGAAGCTTTCTTT. It yields the protein CASSYSDGLGAEAFF. J is TRBJ1-1 and V is TRBV6-6; D is unclear. Germline CDR1 and CDR2: MNHNY and SVGAGI (reference sequence). The length of the CDR3 is 15 residues. Trimming removed 0 bases from V and 6 bases from J, with 14 bases in between.

The chain uses TRBV18 and TRBJ1-5; D is perhaps TRBD1 (6 bases). Germline lookup yields CDR1 KGHSH and CDR2 LQKENI. The V and J ends lost 8 bases and 0 bases respectively, with 11 bases between them. This CDR3 contains 14 residues. DNA for the CDR3: TGTGCCAGCCGGGGGGACACTAGCAATCAGCCCCAGCATTTT. The encoded protein is CASRGDTSNQPQHF.

V and J are TRBV7-2 and TRBJ2-7; 9 nucleotides align to TRBD1. V shed 8 bases, J shed 7 bases, and the junction held 6 bases outside the gene matches. The CDR3 has 12 residues. Germline CDR1 and CDR2: SGHTA and FQGNSA. The CDR3 here is CASGQGLGEQYV. CDR3 DNA sequence: TGTGCCAGCGGACAGGGGCTGGGAGAGCAGTACGTC.

This chain links TRBV27 with TRBJ2-1; 7 nucleotides align to TRBD2. The ends lost 3 bases at V and 12 bases at J; junction bases unmatched: 5. The CDR3 sequence is 12 residues long. The germline gives CDR1 MNHEY, CDR2 SMNVEV (reference sequence). The CDR3 loop reads CASSFQAGRQFF. The CDR3 DNA reads TGTGCCAGCAGTTTTCAAGCGGGGCGGCAGTTCTTC.

V and J are TRBV11-2 and TRBJ2-3, with D possibly matching TRBD2 (6 bases). This CDR3 is 14 amino acids long. Germline assignment: CDR1 SGHAT and CDR2 FQNNGV. V was clipped by 3 bases and J by 2 bases, with 9 bases between them. The CDR3 loop is CASSFERVTDTQYF. CDR3 sequence (DNA): TGTGCCAGCAGCTTTGAGCGGGTCACAGATACGCAGTATTTT.

The chain carries TRBV7-2 and TRBJ1-1; D is perhaps TRBD1 (6 bases). This CDR3 is built from 15 residues. Germline V gene lookup returns CDR1 SGHTA and CDR2 FQGNSA. Trimming left V 6 bases short and J 0 bases short, with 14 bases between. In nucleotides, the CDR3 is TGTGCCAGCAGTCGAAGGGGGGCCCTGAACACTGAAGCTTTCTTT. It encodes CASSRRGALNTEAFF.

The J gene is TRBJ1-1, the V gene TRBV5-1; TRBD1 matches 9 bases. This CDR3 region has 16 residues. Germline assignment: CDR1 SGHRS and CDR2 YFSETQ. V trimming: 2 bases; J trimming: 6 bases; junction bases outside the gene matches: 11. CDR3 amino acids: CASSLTSRDRVSEAFF. The CDR3 region has the DNA TGCGCCAGCAGCTTAACGTCCCGGGACAGGGTATCTGAAGCTTTCTTT.